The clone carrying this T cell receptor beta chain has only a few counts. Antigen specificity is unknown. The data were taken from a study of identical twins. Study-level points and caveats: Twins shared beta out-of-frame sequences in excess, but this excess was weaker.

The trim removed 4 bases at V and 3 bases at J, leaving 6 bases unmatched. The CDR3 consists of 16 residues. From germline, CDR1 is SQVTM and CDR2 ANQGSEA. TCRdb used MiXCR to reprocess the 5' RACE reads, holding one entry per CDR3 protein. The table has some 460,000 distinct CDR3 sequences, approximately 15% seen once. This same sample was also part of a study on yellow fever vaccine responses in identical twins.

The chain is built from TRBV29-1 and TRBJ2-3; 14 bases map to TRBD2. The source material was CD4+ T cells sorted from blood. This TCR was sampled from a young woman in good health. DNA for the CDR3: TGCAGCGTTGTTCGACTAGCGGGAGGGGTAACAGATACGCAGTATTTT. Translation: CSVVRLAGGVTDTQYF.